This TCR beta chain emerged from a study of spatial heterogeneity in lung cancer. Overall study context: Those follow-up PBMC samples that were available underwent sequencing, at a median interval of approximately 2 years following resection. Study-wide results and limits: Ubiquitous, expanded tumor-derived TCRs were more frequently observed in blood at resection than at follow-up.

This clonotype was seen a handful of times. What it binds is unknown. The sample's time point: blood at routine non-recurrence follow-up after resection. Unsorted samples of tumor, nontumor lung or frozen PBMC had their whole RNA sequenced. V was pared by 4 bases and J by 6 bases, with 13 bases of the junction left unmatched. The CDR3 consists of 16 residues. Germline CDR1 and CDR2: MGHRA and YSYEKL. A unique molecular identifier was attached to every TCR cDNA molecule. TCRdb reanalysed the 5' RACE reads using MiXCR and keeps one entry per CDR3 protein. The profile shows roughly 120,000 distinct CDR3 sequences, 9% to 15% of them singletons.

This receptor was obtained from a male donor with early-stage non-small cell lung cancer. The specimen comprised PBMCs, sampled at follow-up. The V and J genes are TRBV4-1 and TRBJ2-3; TRBD2 aligns across 7 bases. The CDR3 sequence: CASSLPSRGVVDTQYF. The CDR3 bases are TGCGCCAGCAGCCTCCCTTCTCGGGGGGTAGTGGATACGCAGTATTTT.